The T cell receptor beta chain described here comes from a study of CD8 T cells in ankylosing spondylitis (dated by TCRdb to 2015 to 2018). With regard to the full study: To find TCR variants linked to disease, the study profiled T cell receptor beta repertoires in ankylosing spondylitis patients and healthy donors. The full study cohort comprised 25 ankylosing spondylitis patients and 85 to 120 healthy donors. Samples of peripheral blood were taken, and for ankylosing spondylitis patients, synovial fluid was collected as well.

The instrument given in TCRdb is Illumina HiSeq 2500. Quantitative 5'-RACE with molecular barcodes was the method used to prepare the TCR beta libraries. The original methods were these. To identify disease-linked TCR variants, a new computational method was used, one built on a probabilistic model of VDJ rearrangement. TCRdb reprocessed the public reads (quality trimming at Q25 with fastp, clone calling with MiXCR) and kept in-frame beta chains. Rows matching on CDR3 protein sequence are summarized as one entry with the most common DNA and genes. Here the V and J calls rest on TCRdb's processing, not on the authors' analysis. In all, the sample holds about 800,000 distinct CDR3 sequences, and 12% of those were seen once. The ten largest account for 0.51% of the sample. A note on this clonotype: There is no known antigen for this receptor. There are no base qualities to consult, and no much larger clone falls within one base.

On the study overall, not on this receptor specifically: The disease-linked clones were reported to be significantly enriched in matched synovial fluid samples from ankylosing spondylitis patients. The disease-linked clones had a CD8+ phenotype and were found at relatively low frequencies in peripheral blood. Some motif variants had previously been reported in the synovial fluid and blood of reactive arthritis patients, which suggests shared mechanisms of disease initiation. Blood from ankylosing spondylitis patients appeared to be characterized by a TCR beta motif composed of eight or nine highly homologous amino acid variants.

The germline V gene provides CDR1 LGHNA and CDR2 YNFKEQ. The CDR3 covers 15 residues, taking in both the cysteine and the phenylalanine. Only CDR3 DNA remains: 45 bases, in frame from the first base. Deletion took 3 bases off V and 1 base off J, with a span of 13 bases between the germline ends. Sequenced material: blood, either unsorted or a sorted T cell fraction (not recorded which). Recombination joined TRBV4-2 with TRBJ2-7, with a weak D call of TRBD2 (5 bases match). The clonotype was recovered from a male donor with ankylosing spondylitis. The DNA reads as follows: TGTGCCAGCAGCCACCTGTACGGGGATTCCTACGAGCAGTACTTC. It codes for CASSHLYGDSYEQYF.